This T cell receptor (beta chain) was profiled in a study of T-cell reconstitution after alpha-beta-depleted transplantation in children. The CDR3 covers 15 residues. CDR1 is DFQATT and CDR2 is SNEGSKA in the germline V gene (reference sequence). V was clipped by 3 bases and J by 5 bases; unmatched bases: 10. Overall study results and limits: The origin of high day-60 TCRbeta diversity in some patients lay in surviving recipient T cells and thymic progenitors. At the one-year point after transplant, T-cell counts and TCRbeta diversity were found to come mostly from T cells that had been newly produced.

Unique molecular identifiers featured in how the TCRbeta library was prepared. Each CDR3 protein gets one entry after TCRdb re-called the PCR reads with MiXCR. The sample lists 200,000 or so distinct CDR3 sequences, around 5.9% occurring once. This clonotype was detected many times. Its target is not known. The receptor's source is a girl under three years old with combined immunodeficiency, due to receive a stem cell transplant. The V call is TRBV20-1, the J call TRBJ2-3; 8 bases are a match to TRBD1. Sequences were derived from PBMCs, sampled before TCRalphabeta/CD19-depleted stem cell transplant. The DNA for the CDR3 is TGCAGTGCTAGTAGCCCAGGGGGCTATGGAGATACGCAGTATTTT. Encoded protein: CSASSPGGYGDTQYF.